This T cell receptor beta chain was documented in a study of lymphopenia after photon versus proton radiotherapy. Repertoires were generated with immunoSEQ multiplex PCR, while TCRdb's copy carries only in-frame clones and drops some. The sample yields approximately 160,000 clones, approximately 91% seen once. Trimming cost V 0 bases and J 2 bases, with 7 bases left between them. Germline V CDR1 and CDR2: LGHNA, YNFKEQ. The CDR3 sequence is 14 residues long. The specimen was peripheral blood, collected from a patient treated with photon-based radiotherapy. This clonotype was obtained from a man between 45 and 60 years old with gastric cancer. The chain joins TRBV4-2 to TRBJ1-2; D gene ambiguous. The CDR3: CASSQEIHNYGYTF. Here the CDR3 DNA reads TGTGCCAGCAGCCAAGAAATACACAACTATGGCTACACCTTC.